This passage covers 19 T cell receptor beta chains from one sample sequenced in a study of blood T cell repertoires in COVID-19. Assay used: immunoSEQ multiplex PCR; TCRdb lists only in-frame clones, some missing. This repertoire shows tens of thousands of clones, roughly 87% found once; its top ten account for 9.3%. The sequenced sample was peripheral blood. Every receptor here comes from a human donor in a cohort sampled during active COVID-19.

CDR3 coding DNA: TGTGCCAGCAGTTCATCGGGACTACAAAATGAAAAACTGTTTTTT. Translation: CASSSSGLQNEKLFF. This chain connects TRBV28 to TRBJ1-4, with D tentatively TRBD1 (5 bases). This CDR3 has 15 amino acids. Germline CDR1 reads MDHEN; CDR2 reads SYDVKM. V was clipped by 4 bases and J by 5 bases, with 14 bases between them.

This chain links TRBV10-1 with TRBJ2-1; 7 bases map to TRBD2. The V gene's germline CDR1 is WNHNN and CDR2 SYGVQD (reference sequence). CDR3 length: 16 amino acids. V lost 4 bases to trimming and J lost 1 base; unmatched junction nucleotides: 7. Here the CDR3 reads CASSGRPSGSYNEQFF. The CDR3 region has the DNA TGCGCCAGCAGTGGGAGGCCTAGCGGTTCCTACAATGAGCAGTTCTTC.

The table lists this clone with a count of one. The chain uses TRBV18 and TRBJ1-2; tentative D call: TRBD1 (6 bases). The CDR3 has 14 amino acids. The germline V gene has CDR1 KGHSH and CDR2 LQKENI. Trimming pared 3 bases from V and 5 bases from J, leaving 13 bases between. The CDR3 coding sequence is TGTGCCAGCTCACCTAAGGGGGTTGAGTATGGCTACACCTTC. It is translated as CASSPKGVEYGYTF.

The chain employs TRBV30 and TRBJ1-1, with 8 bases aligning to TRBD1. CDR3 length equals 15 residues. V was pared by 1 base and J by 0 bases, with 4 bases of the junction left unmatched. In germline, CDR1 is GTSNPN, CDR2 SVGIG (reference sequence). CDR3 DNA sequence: TGTGCCTGGAGTGAAGGACAGGGTATGAACACTGAAGCTTTCTTT. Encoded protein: CAWSEGQGMNTEAFF.

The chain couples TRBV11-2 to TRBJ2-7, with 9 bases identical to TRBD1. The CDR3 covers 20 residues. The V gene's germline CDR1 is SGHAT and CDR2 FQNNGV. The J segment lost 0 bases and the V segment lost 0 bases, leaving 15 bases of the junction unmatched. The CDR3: CASSLERRDRVPSSSYEQYF. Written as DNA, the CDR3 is TGTGCCAGCAGCTTAGAACGCCGGGACAGGGTCCCCTCGAGCTCCTACGAGCAGTACTTC.

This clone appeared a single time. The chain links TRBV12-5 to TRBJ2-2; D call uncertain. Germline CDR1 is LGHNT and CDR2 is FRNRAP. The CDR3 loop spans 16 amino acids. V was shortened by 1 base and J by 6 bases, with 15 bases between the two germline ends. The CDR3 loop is CASGLGGGPYPGELFF. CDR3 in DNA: TGTGCTAGTGGTTTGGGAGGCGGTCCATACCCCGGGGAGCTGTTTTTT.

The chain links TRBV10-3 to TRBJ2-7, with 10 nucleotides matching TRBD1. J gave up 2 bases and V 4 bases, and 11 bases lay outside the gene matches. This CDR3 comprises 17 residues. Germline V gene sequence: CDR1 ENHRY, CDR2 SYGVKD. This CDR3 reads CAISGSRDRGNPYEQYF. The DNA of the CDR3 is TGTGCCATCAGTGGATCCCGGGACAGGGGAAACCCCTACGAGCAGTACTTC.

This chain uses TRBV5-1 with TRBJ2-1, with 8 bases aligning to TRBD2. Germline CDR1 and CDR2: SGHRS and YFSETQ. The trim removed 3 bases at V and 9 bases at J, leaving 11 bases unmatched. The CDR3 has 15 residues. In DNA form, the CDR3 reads TGCGCCAGCAGCTCATCGGGACTAGGGGAAGGTGAGCAGTTCTTC. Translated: CASSSSGLGEGEQFF.

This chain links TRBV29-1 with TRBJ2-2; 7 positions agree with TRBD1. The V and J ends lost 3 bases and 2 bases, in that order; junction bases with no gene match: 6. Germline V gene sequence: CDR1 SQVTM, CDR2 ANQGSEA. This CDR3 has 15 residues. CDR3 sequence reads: CSVEYGTANTGELFF. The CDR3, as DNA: TGCAGCGTTGAGTACGGGACAGCAAACACCGGGGAGCTGTTTTTT.

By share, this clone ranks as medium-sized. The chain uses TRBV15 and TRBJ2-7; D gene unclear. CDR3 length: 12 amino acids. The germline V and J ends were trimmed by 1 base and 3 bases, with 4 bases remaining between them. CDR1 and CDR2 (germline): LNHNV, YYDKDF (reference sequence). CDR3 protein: CATSRGHYEQYF. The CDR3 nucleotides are TGTGCCACCAGCAGAGGGCACTACGAGCAGTACTTC.

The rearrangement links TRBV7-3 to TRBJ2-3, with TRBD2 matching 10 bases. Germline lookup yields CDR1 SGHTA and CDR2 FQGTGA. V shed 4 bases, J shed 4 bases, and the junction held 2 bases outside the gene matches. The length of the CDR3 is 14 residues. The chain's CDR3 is CASSSGLASDTQYF. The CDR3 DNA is TGTGCCAGCAGCTCGGGACTAGCGTCAGATACGCAGTATTTT.

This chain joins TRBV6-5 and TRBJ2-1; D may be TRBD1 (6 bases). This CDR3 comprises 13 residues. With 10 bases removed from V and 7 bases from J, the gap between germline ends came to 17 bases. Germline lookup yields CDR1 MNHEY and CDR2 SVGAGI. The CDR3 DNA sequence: TGTGCCACCTCCAAAGGGGGATTGAATGAGCAGTTCTTC. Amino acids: CATSKGGLNEQFF.

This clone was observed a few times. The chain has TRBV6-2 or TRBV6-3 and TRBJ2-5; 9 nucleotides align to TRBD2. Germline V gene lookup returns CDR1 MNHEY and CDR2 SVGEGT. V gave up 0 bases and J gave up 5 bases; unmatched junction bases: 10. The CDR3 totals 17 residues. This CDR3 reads CASSYSIVSGSGETQYF. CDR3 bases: TGTGCCAGCAGTTACTCGATAGTTAGCGGGAGTGGGGAGACCCAGTACTTC.

The CDR3 is CASSRTSEETQYF. The CDR3, as DNA: TGTGCCAGCTCCCGGACTAGCGAAGAGACCCAGTACTTC. The chain recombines TRBV18 with TRBJ2-5; TRBD2 matches 9 bases. Germline V gene data show CDR1 as KGHSH and CDR2 as LQKENI. CDR3 length: 13 amino acids. Losses at the gene ends were 6 bases for V and 3 bases for J; bases not matched to a gene: 2.

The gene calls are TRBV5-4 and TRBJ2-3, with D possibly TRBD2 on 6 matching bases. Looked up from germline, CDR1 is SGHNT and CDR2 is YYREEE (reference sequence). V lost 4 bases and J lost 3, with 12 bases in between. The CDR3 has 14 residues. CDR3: CASSPTDYTDTQYF. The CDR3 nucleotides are TGTGCCAGCAGCCCGACGGACTATACAGATACGCAGTATTTT.

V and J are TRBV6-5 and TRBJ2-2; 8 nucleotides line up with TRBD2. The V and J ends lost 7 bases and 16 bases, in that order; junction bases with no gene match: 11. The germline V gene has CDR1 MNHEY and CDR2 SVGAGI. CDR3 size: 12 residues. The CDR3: CASTISGARGFF. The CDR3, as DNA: TGTGCCAGCACCATTAGCGGGGCCCGCGGGTTTTTT.

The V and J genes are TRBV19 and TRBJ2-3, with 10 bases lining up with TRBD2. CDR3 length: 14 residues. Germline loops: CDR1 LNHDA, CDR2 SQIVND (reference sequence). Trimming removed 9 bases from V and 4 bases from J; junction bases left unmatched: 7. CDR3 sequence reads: CASLKRGGADTQYF. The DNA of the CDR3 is TGTGCCAGCCTTAAGCGGGGGGGCGCAGATACGCAGTATTTT.

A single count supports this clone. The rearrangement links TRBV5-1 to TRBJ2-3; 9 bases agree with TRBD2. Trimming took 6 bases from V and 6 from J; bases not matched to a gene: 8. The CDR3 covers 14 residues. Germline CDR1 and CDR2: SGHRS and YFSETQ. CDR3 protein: CASKRVAGDDTQYF. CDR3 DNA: TGCGCCAGCAAGAGGGTAGCGGGGGACGATACGCAGTATTTT.

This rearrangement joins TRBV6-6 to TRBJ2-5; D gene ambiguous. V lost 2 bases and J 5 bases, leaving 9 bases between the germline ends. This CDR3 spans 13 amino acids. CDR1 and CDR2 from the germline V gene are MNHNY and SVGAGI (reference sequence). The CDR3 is CASSYPSRETQYF. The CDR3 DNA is TGTGCCAGCAGTTACCCGAGTCGCGAGACCCAGTACTTC.